This T cell receptor (beta chain) was identified during a study of blood T cell repertoires in COVID-19. Study context: Acute-phase and convalescent COVID-19 samples originated in the United States, Italy and Spain. Nucleic acid was either cDNA or gDNA, and it came from T cells, B-cell-depleted T cells, or PBMCs.

Per the original data handling: Estimated nucleated cell counts came from reference gene primer amplification. The method was immunoSEQ multiplex PCR; TCRdb's version includes in-frame clones alone and lacks a portion of them. V and J calls and clone size are given by that table; D and trimming were obtained from the DNA. The sample comprises 300,000 to 400,000 clones, approximately 85% of which are singletons, and 7.2% rests with the top ten. This receptor was obtained from a human donor in a cohort sampled during active COVID-19. Sample: peripheral blood.

CDR3 coding DNA: TGTGCCAGCAGCTTGCCACATACTAGCGGGGGGGCCGGGGAGCTGTTTTTT. Translating gives CASSLPHTSGGAGELFF. The chain joins TRBV5-4 to TRBJ2-2, with 13 bases matching TRBD2. The junction had 6 bases not matched to a gene; V was cut back by 1 base and J by 6 bases. The length of the CDR3 is 17 residues. The germline CDR1 and CDR2 sequences are SGHNT and YYREEE (reference sequence).